This record covers a single T cell receptor beta chain. Antigen: not known. The data are from a study of OX40 agonist ivuxolimab in advanced cancers. Study in general: In this cohort, patients received ivuxolimab, an agonistic anti-OX40 (CD134) antibody. Dose-escalation patients suffered from hepatocellular carcinoma, melanoma, renal cell or head and neck cancer. Whole-study findings and limits: At 0.1 to 3.0 mg/kg, CD4+ and CD8+ blood T cells expanded clonally by week 6. Expanded clones were, on average, more numerous in CD8+ T cells than in CD4+.

V lost 5 bases and J 0 bases, leaving 17 bases between the germline ends. CDR1 SEHNR and CDR2 FQNEAQ come from the germline V gene (reference sequence). The length of the CDR3 is 17 residues. Using immunoSEQ multiplex PCR, the repertoire was profiled, and TCRdb retains in-frame clones only, with some absent. The table lists about 38,000 clones, approximately 80% of them singletons. Sequenced here: CD4+ or CD8+ T cells sorted from blood, sampled in a trial of the OX40 agonist ivuxolimab. The chain recombines TRBV7-9 with TRBJ1-3, with D tentatively TRBD1 (6 bases). This sequence originates from an adult with an advanced solid tumor such as melanoma, head and neck, liver or kidney cancer. CDR3 loop: CASSHRTERVSGNTIYF. The CDR3 bases are TGTGCCAGCAGCCACCGGACAGAAAGAGTCTCTGGAAACACCATATATTTT. The whole variable domain, filled in from reference TRBV7-9 and TRBJ1-3, reads DTGVSQNPRHKITKRGQNVTFRCDPISEHNRLYWYRQTLGQGPEFLTYFQNEAQLEKSRLLSDRFSAERPKGSFSTLEIQRTEQGDSAMYLCASSHRTERVSGNTIYFGEGSWLTVV.